The source of this T cell receptor beta chain is a study of CD8+CD57+ T cells in acquired aplastic anemia. Whole-study context: The mean DNA yield obtained from sorted CD4+ and CD8+ cells came to roughly 3.4 ug. Broader study findings: The same twenty-nine CD8+ CDR3 sequences occurred in patients and in controls.

Germline V CDR1 and CDR2: LNHDA, SQIVND (reference sequence). The CDR3 covers 13 residues. This clonotype came up a few times. What it recognizes is unknown. Germline is not matched at one junction end, which may reflect a read error. TCR beta VDJ and CDR3 profiling used genomic DNA as template. Using its own MiXCR run on the reads, TCRdb lists one record per CDR3 protein. The table records some 200,000 distinct CDR3 sequences, around 32% of them present only once. Specimen: sorted CD4+, CD8+, or CD8+CD57+ T cells (not recorded which) from PBMCs. The chain employs TRBV19 and TRBJ1-2, with D unresolved. This receptor was identified in a human donor in good health, serving as a control. The CDR3 sequence: CASSIAGVYGYTF. The CDR3 DNA reads as TGTGCCAGTAGTATAGCCGGTGTCTATGGTTACACCTTC.